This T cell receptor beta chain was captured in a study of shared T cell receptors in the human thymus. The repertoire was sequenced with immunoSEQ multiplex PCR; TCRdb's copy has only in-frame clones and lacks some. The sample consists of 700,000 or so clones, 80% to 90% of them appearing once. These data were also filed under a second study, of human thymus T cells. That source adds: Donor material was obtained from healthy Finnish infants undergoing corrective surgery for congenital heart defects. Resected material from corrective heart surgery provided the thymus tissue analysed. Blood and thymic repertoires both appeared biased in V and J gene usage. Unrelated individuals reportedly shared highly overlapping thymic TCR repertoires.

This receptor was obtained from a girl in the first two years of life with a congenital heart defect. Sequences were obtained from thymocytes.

The CDR3 here is CASSERERGNTEAFF. The DNA of the CDR3 is TGTGCCAGCAGTGAACGGGAGCGGGGGAACACTGAAGCTTTCTTT. The chain carries TRBV2 and TRBJ1-1; no clear D gene. CDR1 SNHLY and CDR2 FYNNEI come from the germline V gene. This CDR3 is 15 amino acids long. The V end lost 2 bases, the J end lost 1 base, and 11 bases lay between the germline ends.